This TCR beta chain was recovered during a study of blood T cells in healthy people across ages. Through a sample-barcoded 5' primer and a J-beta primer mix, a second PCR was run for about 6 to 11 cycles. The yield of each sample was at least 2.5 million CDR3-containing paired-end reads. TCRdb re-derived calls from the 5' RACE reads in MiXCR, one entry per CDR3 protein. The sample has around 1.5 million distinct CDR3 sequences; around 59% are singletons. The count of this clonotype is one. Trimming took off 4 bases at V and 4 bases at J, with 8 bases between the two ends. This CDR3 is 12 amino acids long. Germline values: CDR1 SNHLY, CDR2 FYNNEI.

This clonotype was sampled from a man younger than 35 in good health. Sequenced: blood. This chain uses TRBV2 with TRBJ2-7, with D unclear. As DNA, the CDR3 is TGTGCCAGCAGTGGTAAACCGTACGAGCAGTACTTC. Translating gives CASSGKPYEQYF.